The next 17 T cell receptor beta chains were all read from a single sample in a study of T cells in Graves' hyperthyroidism and ophthalmopathy. TCR beta CDR3 regions were amplified from RNA transcripts. In the first-round RT-PCR of the TCR CDR3, the HTBI primer set was used. TCRdb ran MiXCR on the multiplex PCR reads and lists one entry per CDR3 protein. The profile shows under 350,000 distinct CDR3 sequences, 21% of them singletons. Sequenced: blood. The receptors were gathered from a woman in her fifties or sixties with Graves' hyperthyroidism.

This clonotype appeared many times. J is TRBJ2-7 and V is TRBV12-3 or TRBV12-4; either TRBD1 or TRBD2 may supply D (5 bases each). V shed 6 bases and J shed 4 bases, with 16 bases lying between them. The CDR3 extends over 14 amino acids. The CDR3 nucleotides read TGTGCCAGCAGACCCGGGACGGCCATTTACGAGCAGTACTTC. This translates into CASRPGTAIYEQYF.

Regarding this clonotype: The junction does not match germline at one end; this may be a read error. The V and J genes are TRBV4-1 and TRBJ1-1, with a tentative D call TRBD1 (5 bases). CDR1 and CDR2 from the germline V gene are MGHRA and YSYEKL. The CDR3 contains 18 residues. CDR3 coding DNA: TGCGCCAGCAACCAAGTGGGCCAAAGGGGTTTCCGATACACTGAAGCTTTCTTT. Its protein product is CASNQVGQRGFRYTEAFF.

This clonotype showed up just a few times. This clone may be a read error of a much larger clone one base away. CDR3 protein: CASSPGTGIYNEQSF. CDR3 in DNA: TGTGCCAGCTCACCTGGGACAGGGATTTACAATGAGCAGTCCTTC. The chain recombines TRBV18 with TRBJ2-1; 9 bases match TRBD1. This CDR3 has 15 amino acids. CDR1 is KGHSH, CDR2 LQKENI, per germline.

On this clonotype itself: The final CDR3 position lacks the conserved phenylalanine or tryptophan, pointing to a likely read error. CDR3 loop: CASSEMLGTGKGNTEAFS. The CDR3 nucleotides are TGTGCCAGCTCAGAGATGTTAGGGACAGGGAAGGGAAACACTGAAGCTTTCTCT. The chain links TRBV18 to TRBJ1-1, with 9 nucleotides matching TRBD1. CDR1 KGHSH and CDR2 LQKENI come from the germline V gene. This CDR3 is built from 18 residues. The J segment lost 2 bases and the V segment lost 5 bases, leaving 15 bases of the junction unmatched.

This clonotype came up many times. The chain couples TRBV10-3 to TRBJ2-7; 8 bases agree with TRBD2. V lost 10 bases, J lost 0 bases, and 5 bases stayed unmatched. Per the germline V gene, CDR1 is ENHRY and CDR2 is SYGVKD. This CDR3 is 13 amino acids long. The CDR3 reads CASGGPSSYEQYF. The CDR3 DNA is TGTGCCAGCGGGGGGCCCAGCTCCTACGAGCAGTACTTC.

This clonotype was counted at least ten times. The chain links TRBV7-3 to TRBJ2-3; 8 positions agree with TRBD1. There are 16 residues in the CDR3. V dropped 5 bases and J dropped 1; count of bases not matched to a gene: 8. Germline V gives CDR1 SGHTA, CDR2 FQGTGA. CDR3 nucleotide sequence: TGTGCCAGCAGCAGGACGACAGGGGCTGGCACAGATACGCAGTATTTT. Its translation: CASSRTTGAGTDTQYF. Drawing the rest from reference TRBV7-3 and TRBJ2-3, the complete variable domain is GAGVSQTPSNKVTEKGKYVELRCDPISGHTALYWYRQSLGQGPEFLIYFQGTGAADDSGLPNDRFFAVRPEGSVSTLKIQRTERGDSAVYLCASSRTTGAGTDTQYFGPGTRLTVL.

This clonotype was detected many times. The chain carries TRBV6-5 and TRBJ1-2; D unresolved. Trimming cost V 0 bases and J 5 bases, with 13 bases left between them. The germline CDR1 and CDR2 sequences are MNHEY and SVGAGI. The CDR3 runs to 15 residues. The CDR3 DNA follows: TGTGCCAGCAGTTACTCAGAGGGATTGGCATATGGCTACACCTTC. Translation: CASSYSEGLAYGYTF.

The CDR3 bases are TGTGCCAGCAGCTTCCAGGAGGGGGGCAAAAACATTCAGTACTTC. This sequence encodes CASSFQEGGKNIQYF. The chain couples TRBV11-2 to TRBJ2-4; D may match TRBD1 or TRBD2 (6 bases each). The CDR3 totals 15 residues. Trimming took off 3 bases at V and 3 bases at J, with 12 bases between the two ends. Germline V gives CDR1 SGHAT, CDR2 FQNNGV. Variable domain in full (rest from reference TRBV11-2 and TRBJ2-4): EAGVAQSPRYKIIEKRQSVAFWCNPISGHATLYWYQQILGQGPKLLIQFQNNGVVDDSQLPKDRFSAERLKGVDSTLKIQPAKLEDSAVYLCASSFQEGGKNIQYFGAGTRLSVL.

The rearrangement joins TRBV18 to TRBJ1-1; D gene uncertain. Trimming left V 5 bases short and J 0 bases short, with 13 bases between. Looked up from germline, CDR1 is KGHSH and CDR2 is LQKENI. The CDR3 has 15 amino acids. CDR3 in amino acids: CASSYYGLMNTEAFF. The CDR3 coding sequence is TGTGCCAGCTCATACTACGGCCTCATGAACACTGAAGCTTTCTTT.

This clonotype appeared many times. DNA for the CDR3: TGTGCCAGCACGGGGGGGTACACAGATACGCAGTATTTT. Translating gives CASTGGYTDTQYF. The rearrangement uses TRBV28 and TRBJ2-3, with 8 bases aligning to TRBD2. V lost 7 bases to trimming and J lost 2 bases; unmatched junction nucleotides: 2. The CDR3 covers 13 residues. Germline lookup yields CDR1 MDHEN and CDR2 SYDVKM.

The chain couples TRBV24-1 to TRBJ2-3; 11 nucleotides line up with TRBD2. In germline, CDR1 is KGHDR, CDR2 SFDVKD. With V trimmed by 6 bases and J by 4 bases, 5 bases remained unmatched. The CDR3 runs to 15 residues. In nucleotides, the CDR3 is TGTGCCACCAGTAGTACTAGCGGGAGTGCAGATACGCAGTATTTT. This gives the protein CATSSTSGSADTQYF.

There are a few counts of this clonotype. V is TRBV2 and J is TRBJ2-5, with D perhaps TRBD2 (6 bases). V was clipped by 0 bases and J by 6 bases, with 14 bases between them. This CDR3 has 15 residues. Germline assignment: CDR1 SNHLY and CDR2 FYNNEI. The CDR3 region is CASSEAEGFSKTQYF. In DNA form, the CDR3 reads TGTGCCAGCAGTGAAGCGGAGGGATTTTCGAAGACCCAGTACTTC.

This clonotype came up a few times. A much larger clone is a single base away; this may be a read error. This sequence joins TRBV28 and TRBJ2-7; D may be TRBD2 (6 bases). The length of the CDR3 is 13 residues. Looked up from germline, CDR1 is MDHEN and CDR2 is SYDVKM. Trimming left V 11 bases short and J 4 bases short, with 18 bases between. The CDR3 nucleotides are TGTGCCCGGGGGAACGGAGCTGCGTACGAGCAGTACTTC. Translated: CARGNGAAYEQYF.

This clonotype appeared many times. The V gene is TRBV7-2, the J gene TRBJ2-3; D is ambiguous. Trimming removed 6 bases at V and 6 bases at J, with 10 bases between. The CDR3 sequence is 12 residues long. The germline gives CDR1 SGHTA, CDR2 FQGNSA. The CDR3 DNA follows: TGTGCCAGCAGACCCGCATCGGATACGCAGTATTTT. This sequence encodes CASRPASDTQYF.

This sequence joins TRBV6-1 and TRBJ2-7; maybe TRBD1 (6 bases). Looked up from germline, CDR1 is MNHNS and CDR2 is SASEGT. This CDR3 comprises 14 residues. V gave up 6 bases and J gave up 5 bases, with 17 bases separating them. CDR3 DNA sequence: TGTGCCAGCAGGGATACCGGGACAAAGGACGAGCAGTACTTC. Translated, it gives CASRDTGTKDEQYF.

This clonotype was detected ten times or more. The rearrangement joins TRBV20-1 to TRBJ1-5; weak D call: TRBD1 (6 bases). CDR1 DFQATT and CDR2 SNEGSKA come from the germline V gene (reference sequence). The CDR3 spans 14 residues. Trimming left V 5 bases short and J 3 bases short, with 14 bases between. CDR3 sequence reads: CSARHRDNNQPQHF. The DNA of the CDR3 is TGCAGTGCTCGTCACCGGGACAACAATCAGCCCCAGCATTTT.

This clonotype was observed a handful of times. This chain connects TRBV7-3 to TRBJ2-7; 11 bases are shared with TRBD1. The CDR3 spans 13 residues. Unmatched junction bases numbered 3, after V lost 5 bases and J lost 6 bases. Looked up from germline, CDR1 is SGHTA and CDR2 is FQGTGA. CDR3 loop: CASSIGTGGEQYF. DNA of the CDR3: TGTGCCAGCAGCATCGGGACAGGGGGCGAGCAGTACTTC.